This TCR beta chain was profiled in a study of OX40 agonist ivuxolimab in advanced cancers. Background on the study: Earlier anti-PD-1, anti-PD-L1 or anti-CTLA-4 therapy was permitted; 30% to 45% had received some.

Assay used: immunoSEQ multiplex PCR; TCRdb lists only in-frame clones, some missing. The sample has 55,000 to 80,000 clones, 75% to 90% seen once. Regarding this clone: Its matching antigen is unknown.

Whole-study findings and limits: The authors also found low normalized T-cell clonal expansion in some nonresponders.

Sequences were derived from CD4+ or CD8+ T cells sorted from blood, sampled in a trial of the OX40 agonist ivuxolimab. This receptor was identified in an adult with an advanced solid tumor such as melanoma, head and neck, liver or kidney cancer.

The CDR3 DNA reads as TGTGCCAGCTCGGAGGTGGCAGGGGATTTGAACACTGAAGCTTTCTTT. This sequence encodes CASSEVAGDLNTEAFF. The J gene is TRBJ1-1, the V gene TRBV19; D perhaps matches TRBD1 (6 bases). CDR3 length: 16 amino acids. The V gene lost 9 bases and the J gene lost 0 bases, with 20 bases spanning the gap. CDR1 is LNHDA and CDR2 is SQIVND in the germline V gene (reference sequence).